The clone carrying this TCR beta chain showed up just once. The antigen is undetermined. The germline gives CDR1 SGDLS, CDR2 YYNGEE. This CDR3 has 15 amino acids. V lost 3 bases, J lost 0 bases, and 3 bases stayed unmatched. The data were obtained in a study of cytomegalovirus exposure and HLA in healthy donors. The PCR used 60 Vbeta and 13 Jbeta primers. The assay was immunoSEQ multiplex PCR, and TCRdb's table has in-frame clones only and misses some. This sample has about 160,000 clones; approximately 88% occur once, and the top ten carry approximately 1.2%. The study's findings and limits: By a later analysis, the bulk of CMV-associated TCR beta chains appeared HLA-restricted.

The receptor was isolated from a boy aged 2 to 10 in good health and CMV-seronegative. Sequenced: PBMCs. The chain carries TRBV9 and TRBJ2-3; 8 bases are a match to TRBD2. CDR3 residues: CASSGRGGSTDTQYF. The CDR3 bases are TGTGCCAGCAGCGGCCGGGGGGGCAGCACAGATACGCAGTATTTT.